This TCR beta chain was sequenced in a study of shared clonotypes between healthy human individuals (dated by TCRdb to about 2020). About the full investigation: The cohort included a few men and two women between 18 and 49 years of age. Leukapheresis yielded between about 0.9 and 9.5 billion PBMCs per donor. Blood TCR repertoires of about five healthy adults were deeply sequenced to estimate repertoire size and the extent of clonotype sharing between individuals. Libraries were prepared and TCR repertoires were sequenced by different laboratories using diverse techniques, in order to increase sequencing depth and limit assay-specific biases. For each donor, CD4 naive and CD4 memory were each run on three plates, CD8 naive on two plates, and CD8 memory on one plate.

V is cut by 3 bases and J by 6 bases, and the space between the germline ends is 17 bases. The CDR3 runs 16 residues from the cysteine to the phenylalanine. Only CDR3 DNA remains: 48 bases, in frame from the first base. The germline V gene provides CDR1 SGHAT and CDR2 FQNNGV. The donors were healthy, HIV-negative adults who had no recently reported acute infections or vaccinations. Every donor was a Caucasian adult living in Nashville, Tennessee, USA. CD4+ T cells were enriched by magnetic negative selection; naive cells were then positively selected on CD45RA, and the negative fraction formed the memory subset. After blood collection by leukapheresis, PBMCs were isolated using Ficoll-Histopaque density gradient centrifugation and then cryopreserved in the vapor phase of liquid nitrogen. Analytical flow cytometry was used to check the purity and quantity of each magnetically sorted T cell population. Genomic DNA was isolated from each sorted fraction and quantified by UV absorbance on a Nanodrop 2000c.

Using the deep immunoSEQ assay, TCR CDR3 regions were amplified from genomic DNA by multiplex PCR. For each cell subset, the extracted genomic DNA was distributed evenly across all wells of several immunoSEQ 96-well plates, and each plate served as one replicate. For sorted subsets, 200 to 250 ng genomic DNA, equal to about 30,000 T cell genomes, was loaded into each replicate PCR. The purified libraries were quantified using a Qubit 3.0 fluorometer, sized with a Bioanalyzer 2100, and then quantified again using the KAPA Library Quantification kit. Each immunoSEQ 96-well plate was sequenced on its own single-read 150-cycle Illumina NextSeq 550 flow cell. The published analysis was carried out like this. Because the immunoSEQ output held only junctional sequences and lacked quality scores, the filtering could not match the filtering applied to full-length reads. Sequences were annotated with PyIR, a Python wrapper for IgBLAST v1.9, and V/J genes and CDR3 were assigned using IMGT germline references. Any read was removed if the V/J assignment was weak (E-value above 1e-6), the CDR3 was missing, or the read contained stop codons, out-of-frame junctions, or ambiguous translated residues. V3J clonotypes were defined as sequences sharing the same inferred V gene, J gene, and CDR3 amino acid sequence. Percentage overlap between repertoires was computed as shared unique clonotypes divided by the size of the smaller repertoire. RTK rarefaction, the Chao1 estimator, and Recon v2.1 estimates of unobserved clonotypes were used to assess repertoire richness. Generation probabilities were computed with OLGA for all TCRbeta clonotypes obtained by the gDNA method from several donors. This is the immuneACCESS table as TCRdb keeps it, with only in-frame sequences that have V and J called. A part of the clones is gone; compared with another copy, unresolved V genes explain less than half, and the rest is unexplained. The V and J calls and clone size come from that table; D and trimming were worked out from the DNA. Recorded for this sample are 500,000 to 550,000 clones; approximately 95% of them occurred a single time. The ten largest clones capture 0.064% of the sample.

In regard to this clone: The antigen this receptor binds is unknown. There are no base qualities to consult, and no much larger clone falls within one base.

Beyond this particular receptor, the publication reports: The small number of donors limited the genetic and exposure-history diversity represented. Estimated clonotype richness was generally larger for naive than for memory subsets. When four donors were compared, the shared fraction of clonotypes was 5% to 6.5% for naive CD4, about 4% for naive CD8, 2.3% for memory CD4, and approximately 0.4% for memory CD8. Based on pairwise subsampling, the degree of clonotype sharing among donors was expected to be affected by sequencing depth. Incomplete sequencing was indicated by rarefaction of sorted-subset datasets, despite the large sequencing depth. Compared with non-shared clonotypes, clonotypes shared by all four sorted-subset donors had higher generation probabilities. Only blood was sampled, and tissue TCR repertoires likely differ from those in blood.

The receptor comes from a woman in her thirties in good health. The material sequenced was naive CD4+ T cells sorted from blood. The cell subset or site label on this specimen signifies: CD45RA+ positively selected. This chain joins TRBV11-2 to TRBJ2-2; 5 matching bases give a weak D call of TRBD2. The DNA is TGTGCCAGCAGCTTCGGGCGTACGGAGGAATCCGGGGAGCTGTTTTTT. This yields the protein CASSFGRTEESGELFF.